Listed here is a single TCR beta chain. The germline V gene has CDR1 MNHEY and CDR2 SMNVEV (reference sequence). Trimming left V 7 bases short and J 4 bases short, with 26 bases between. CDR3 size: 17 residues. The data derive from a study of Tregs in tolerant kidney transplant recipients. Clones were read by immunoSEQ multiplex PCR, and TCRdb kept only the in-frame ones, dropping some. This table holds approximately 66,000 clones, approximately 83% found once. This sequence was found in a human donor who received a combined kidney and bone marrow transplant. This sequence joins TRBV27 and TRBJ2-7, with D tentatively TRBD1 (5 bases). Here the sequenced sample was Tregs from blood, taken before the transplant. The CDR3 nucleotides are TGTGCCAGCACCCCTCGCCCTTTTGGGGCCCGGCCTTACGAGCAGTACTTC. It encodes CASTPRPFGARPYEQYF.